The rows below give T cell receptor beta chains drawn from one sample of a study of blood T cell repertoires in COVID-19. Profiled with immunoSEQ multiplex PCR; TCRdb holds only in-frame clones, not every one. The sample yields about 180,000 clones, 80% to 90% seen once. The specimen was peripheral blood. These receptors came from a middle-aged man with active or convalescent COVID-19. CDR3s include the opening cysteine and the closing phenylalanine or tryptophan. D genes are given only for firm matches. Only part of the rows carry a size: once, few, many, or a class if the clone is expanded.

j_gene: TRBJ2-3; v_gene: TRBV18; abundance: -; d_gene: TRBD1; CDR3nt: TGTGCCAGCTCACCACCAGACAGGGGCCGGATGACAGATACGCAGTATTTT; CDR3aa: CASSPPDRGRMTDTQYF
j_gene: TRBJ1-2; v_gene: TRBV19; abundance: -; d_gene: -; CDR3nt: TGTGCCAGTAGTATAGAAACAGGAAGGGATGGCTACACCTTC; CDR3aa: CASSIETGRDGYTF
j_gene: TRBJ1-3; v_gene: TRBV5-1; abundance: -; d_gene: -; CDR3nt: TGCGCCAGCAGCTTAAATACCCAGACAGGCTCTGGAAACACCATATATTTT; CDR3aa: CASSLNTQTGSGNTIYF
j_gene: TRBJ1-1; v_gene: TRBV7-6; abundance: -; d_gene: TRBD1; CDR3nt: TGTGCCAGCAGCTTAGAACAGGGGGCGTACACTGAAGCTTTCTTT; CDR3aa: CASSLEQGAYTEAFF
j_gene: TRBJ1-5; v_gene: TRBV28; abundance: -; d_gene: -; CDR3nt: TGTGCCAGTGGGACACGGAACGAAGCCCAGCATTTT; CDR3aa: CASGTRNEAQHF
j_gene: TRBJ1-2; v_gene: TRBV30; abundance: once; d_gene: TRBD1; CDR3nt: TGTGCCTGGAGTGTAGGCCAGGGGGGCTATGGTGGCTACACCTTC; CDR3aa: CAWSVGQGGYGGYTF
j_gene: TRBJ1-6; v_gene: TRBV3-1/TRBV3-2; abundance: -; d_gene: TRBD1; CDR3nt: TGTGCCAGCAGCCAAGTTCCAGGGGGTTCACCCCTCCACTTT; CDR3aa: CASSQVPGGSPLHF
j_gene: TRBJ2-3; v_gene: TRBV7-2; abundance: once; d_gene: TRBD2; CDR3nt: TGTGCCAGCAGCCCCCAGTATCGGGGGGGTACAGATACGCAGTATTTT; CDR3aa: CASSPQYRGGTDTQYF
j_gene: TRBJ1-1; v_gene: TRBV4-2; abundance: -; d_gene: TRBD1; CDR3nt: TGTGCCAGCAGCCAAGGGGACAGGGTGGGAGCTTTCTTT; CDR3aa: CASSQGDRVGAFF
j_gene: TRBJ1-1; v_gene: TRBV30; abundance: -; d_gene: -; CDR3nt: TGTGCCTGCCAATTGGGGCAGACGAACACTGAAGCTTTCTTT; CDR3aa: CACQLGQTNTEAFF
j_gene: TRBJ2-7; v_gene: TRBV14; abundance: -; d_gene: -; CDR3nt: TGTGCCAGCAGCCAAGTACGGGCTTCATGGACTAACGACTACGAGCAGTACTTC; CDR3aa: CASSQVRASWTNDYEQYF
j_gene: TRBJ2-7; v_gene: TRBV29-1; abundance: -; d_gene: -; CDR3nt: TGCAGCGTTACTAGGGGGACGATCTCCTACGAGCAGTACTTC; CDR3aa: CSVTRGTISYEQYF
j_gene: TRBJ1-2; v_gene: TRBV14; abundance: -; d_gene: TRBD1; CDR3nt: TGTGCCAGCAGCCTACGGACAGGAACAGAGGGCTACACCTTC; CDR3aa: CASSLRTGTEGYTF
j_gene: TRBJ1-1; v_gene: TRBV19; abundance: -; d_gene: TRBD1; CDR3nt: TGTGCCAGTAGTGTCAGGGGGCCGTACACTGAAGCTTTCTTT; CDR3aa: CASSVRGPYTEAFF
j_gene: TRBJ1-2; v_gene: TRBV5-1; abundance: -; d_gene: -; CDR3nt: TGCGCCAGCAGCTTGGTTCAGGGGCAGGACTATGGCTACACCTTC; CDR3aa: CASSLVQGQDYGYTF
j_gene: TRBJ2-2; v_gene: TRBV29-1; abundance: once; d_gene: -; CDR3nt: TGCAGCGTGGCAGACTCGGCCGGGGAGCTGTTTTTT; CDR3aa: CSVADSAGELFF